A single T cell receptor (beta chain) is shown here with its context. Authors' data handling: Scientists estimated how many nucleated cells there were by amplifying reference gene primers. Generated by immunoSEQ multiplex PCR, the TCRdb table keeps only in-frame clones and is missing some. V, J and clone size were drawn from that table, and D and trimming were deduced from the DNA. The sample consists of 490,000 or so clones, approximately 91% of them appearing once. The data belong to a study of blood T cell repertoires in COVID-19. At the level of the study: Samples of COVID-19 (acute and convalescent) were obtained from the United States, Italy and Spain.

V was pared by 6 bases and J by 4 bases, with 15 bases between. CDR1 is SNHLY and CDR2 is FYNNEI in the germline V gene. The length of the CDR3 is 14 residues. All enrollees were roughly 18 to 89 years old and from roughly 26 US areas. Before being deemed recovered, Cohort 3 donors had two negative PCRs, clearance, or symptom resolution. This TCR was recovered from a woman in her fifties or sixties who had recovered from COVID-19. The rearrangement uses TRBV2 and TRBJ1-2, with D possibly TRBD1 on 6 matching bases. Sequencing was done on a sample of PBMCs or T cells enriched from blood (not recorded which). CDR3 sequence: CASSELGQPYGYTF. The CDR3 DNA follows: TGTGCCAGCAGCGAACTGGGACAACCCTATGGCTACACCTTC.